Presented here are 25 T cell receptor beta chains from one specimen sequenced in a study of post-analysis software for immune sequencing data. Each TCR beta cDNA library carried unique molecular identifiers. In TCRdb, the PCR reads were re-called with MiXCR into one record per CDR3 protein. This table has 150,000 to 200,000 distinct CDR3 sequences, about 37% appearing once. This material consisted of blood, taken after autologous hematopoietic stem cell transplantation. Receptors were obtained from a girl aged 5-17 years with multiple sclerosis.

The V gene is TRBV5-1, the J gene TRBJ2-1; D call uncertain. Trimming left V 0 bases short and J 8 bases short, with 18 bases between. CDR1 is SGHRS, CDR2 YFSETQ, per germline. The CDR3 loop spans 16 amino acids. CDR3 sequence (DNA): TGCGCCAGCAGCTTGGCGCGCAGCACAGCTGGGGATGAGCAGTTCTTC. Amino acids: CASSLARSTAGDEQFF.

V is TRBV7-2 and J is TRBJ2-1; 11 bases agree with TRBD2. The ends lost 3 bases at V and 7 bases at J; junction bases unmatched: 5. Per the germline V gene, CDR1 is SGHTA and CDR2 is FQGNSA. The CDR3 is made up of 15 amino acids. CDR3 amino acids: CASSFSRLAGNEQFF. CDR3 nucleotides: TGTGCCAGCAGCTTTTCTAGACTAGCGGGGAATGAGCAGTTCTTC. The full variable domain, rest sourced from reference TRBV7-2 and TRBJ2-1, is GAGVSQSPSNKVTEKGKDVELRCDPISGHTALYWYRQSLGQGLEFLIYFQGNSAPDKSGLPSDRFSAERTGGSVSTLTIQRTQQEDSAVYLCASSFSRLAGNEQFFGPGTRLTVL.

The V and J genes are TRBV6-1 and TRBJ2-7, with unresolved D. V lost 6 bases and J 4 bases, leaving 7 bases between the germline ends. Germline V gives CDR1 MNHNS, CDR2 SASEGT. The CDR3 is 11 residues long. The CDR3 DNA follows: TGTGCCAGCAGCACGGAGTACGAGCAGTACTTC. This sequence encodes CASSTEYEQYF.

The chain joins TRBV7-3 to TRBJ2-1, with 7 bases aligning to TRBD2. V dropped 6 bases and J dropped 5; count of bases not matched to a gene: 4. This CDR3 spans 13 amino acids. Germline values: CDR1 SGHTA, CDR2 FQGTGA. The CDR3 nucleotides are TGTGCCAGCAGGAAGGGACTAAACAATGAGCAGTTCTTC. Its protein product is CASRKGLNNEQFF.

In DNA, the CDR3 is TGTGCCAGCACCTCACGGGGGACAGGGTACCAAGAGACCCAGTACTTC. Translation gives CASTSRGTGYQETQYF. This sequence joins TRBV12-3 or TRBV12-4 and TRBJ2-5, with 9 positions matching TRBD1. CDR3 length equals 16 residues. V gave up 7 bases and J gave up 0 bases; unmatched junction bases: 9.

This clonotype showed up many times. The chain has TRBV3-1 and TRBJ2-1, with 12 nucleotides matching TRBD2. This CDR3 has 18 amino acids. Germline V gene lookup returns CDR1 LGHDT and CDR2 YNNKEL (reference sequence). V lost 4 bases and J lost 0; bases outside the gene matches: 7. The DNA for the CDR3 is TGTGCCAGCAGCCCACGACTAGCGGGAGACATCTCCTACAATGAGCAGTTCTTC. Its protein product is CASSPRLAGDISYNEQFF.

The chain employs TRBV7-2 and TRBJ2-7; D might be TRBD2 (5 bases). The germline V gene encodes CDR1 SGHTA and CDR2 FQGNSA. There are 15 residues in the CDR3. V was trimmed by 1 base and J by 6 bases, leaving 16 bases between them. This CDR3 is CASSLGGQNGPEQYF. The CDR3 DNA sequence: TGTGCCAGCAGCTTAGGCGGGCAGAATGGGCCCGAGCAGTACTTC.

The chain carries TRBV11-3 and TRBJ2-1; 9 bases map to TRBD1. Per the germline V gene, CDR1 is SGHNT and CDR2 is YENEEA. The CDR3 runs 17 residues. With V trimmed by 1 base and J by 9 bases, 13 bases remained unmatched. In nucleotides, the CDR3 is TGTGCCAGCAGCTTAGCAGGCGGGACAGGGAAGGAGGGTGAGCAGTTCTTC. Translation gives CASSLAGGTGKEGEQFF. Full variable domain (missing parts from reference TRBV11-3 and TRBJ2-1): EAGVVQSPRYKIIEKKQPVAFWCNPISGHNTLYWYLQNLGQGPELLIRYENEEAVDDSQLPKDRFSAERLKGVDSTLKIQPAELGDSAVYLCASSLAGGTGKEGEQFFGPGTRLTVL.

V and J are TRBV4-2 and TRBJ2-1, with D unresolved. Germline V lookup: CDR1 LGHNA, CDR2 YNFKEQ. The CDR3 extends over 16 amino acids. The germline V and J ends were trimmed by 0 bases and 4 bases, with 13 bases remaining between them. The CDR3 region has the DNA TGTGCCAGCAGCCAAGATCGGGCAGATCGGTACAATGAGCAGTTCTTC. It is translated as CASSQDRADRYNEQFF.

The sample holds a few counts of this clonotype. V is TRBV29-1 and J is TRBJ1-2; 10 nucleotides align to TRBD1. V dropped 7 bases and J dropped 3; count of bases not matched to a gene: 8. Germline lookup yields CDR1 SQVTM and CDR2 ANQGSEA. This CDR3 is 14 amino acids long. CDR3 nucleotides: TGCAGCGCCGAACTGGACAGGGGGGACTATGGCTACACCTTC. Residues: CSAELDRGDYGYTF.

This clonotype occurred many times. This chain links TRBV20-1 with TRBJ2-7; TRBD2 matches at 10 bases. V lost 2 bases, J lost 1 base, and 5 bases stayed unmatched. Germline-derived CDR1 and CDR2 are DFQATT and SNEGSKA (reference sequence). CDR3 length: 15 amino acids. CDR3 loop: CSARPGLAASYEQYF. CDR3 DNA: TGCAGTGCTAGACCCGGACTAGCGGCATCCTACGAGCAGTACTTC.

This clonotype was seen only a few times. The gene calls are TRBV20-1 and TRBJ2-3; TRBD2 agrees at 7 bases. This CDR3 region has 14 residues. Trimming cost V 6 bases and J 2 bases; bases outside gene matches: 8. Looked up from germline, CDR1 is DFQATT and CDR2 is SNEGSKA (reference sequence). The CDR3 DNA reads as TGCAGTGCAGGTTCCGGGACTACCACAGATACGCAGTATTTT. It is translated as CSAGSGTTTDTQYF.

In this sample, this clonotype turned up a few times. The rearrangement joins TRBV20-1 to TRBJ2-5; 7 bases are a match to TRBD2. V lost 5 bases, J lost 5 bases, and 11 bases stayed unmatched. Germline CDR1 DFQATT, CDR2 SNEGSKA (reference sequence). The CDR3 has 14 residues. DNA for the CDR3: TGCAGTGCTCCCCCTGGGAGGGAGGACGAGACCCAGTACTTC. Translating it yields CSAPPGREDETQYF.

A few counts support this clonotype. The chain employs TRBV12-3 or TRBV12-4 and TRBJ2-5, with TRBD1 identical over 11 bases. The closer fit of TRBJ2-7 to the DNA end suggests the J call may be wrong. This CDR3 is built from 15 residues. The CDR3: CASSRNTGTGGEQYF. CDR3 DNA sequence: TGTGCCAGCAGTCGGAACACCGGGACAGGGGGCGAGCAGTACTTC.

This clonotype turned up a few times. V gene TRBV5-1 combines with J gene TRBJ2-1, with 9 bases fitting TRBD2. Per the germline V gene, CDR1 is SGHRS and CDR2 is YFSETQ. The CDR3 loop spans 16 amino acids. V trimming: 4 bases; J trimming: 8 bases; junction bases outside the gene matches: 13. In DNA form, the CDR3 reads TGCGCCAGCAGCGCCGGACTAGCGCAGAAAAACGATGAGCAGTTCTTC. It yields the protein CASSAGLAQKNDEQFF.

The chain is built from TRBV29-1 and TRBJ1-2; D is possibly TRBD1 (5 bases). This CDR3 has 16 residues. Trimming took off 3 bases at V and 0 bases at J, with 17 bases between the two ends. Germline V gives CDR1 SQVTM, CDR2 ANQGSEA. CDR3 region: CSVEGQAGLANYGYTF. The CDR3 DNA sequence: TGCAGCGTTGAGGGGCAGGCGGGCCTAGCTAACTATGGCTACACCTTC.

Only a few counts were recorded for this clonotype. V and J are TRBV10-3 and TRBJ2-3, with a weak D call TRBD2 (6 bases). CDR1 and CDR2 (germline): ENHRY, SYGVKD. The CDR3 spans 15 residues. Trimming pared 2 bases from V and 9 bases from J, leaving 18 bases between. Here the CDR3 reads CAISEGASSEGTQYF. The CDR3 DNA sequence: TGTGCCATCAGTGAGGGGGCAAGCTCGGAGGGGACGCAGTATTTT.

This sequence joins TRBV27 and TRBJ2-5, with TRBD1 as a possible D gene (5 bases). The CDR3 runs 14 residues. V was trimmed by 5 bases and J by 11 bases, leaving 21 bases between them. Germline loops: CDR1 MNHEY, CDR2 SMNVEV (reference sequence). For the CDR3, the DNA is TGTGCCAGCAGTCCAGGGCAGACCCTCTACAAGCAGTACTTC. It codes for CASSPGQTLYKQYF.

The gene calls are TRBV7-2 and TRBJ1-2; D perhaps matches TRBD1 (6 bases). The CDR3 has 15 residues. With 4 bases removed from V and 1 base from J, the gap between germline ends came to 13 bases. Germline loops: CDR1 SGHTA, CDR2 FQGNSA. CDR3 sequence reads: CASSSRQAVNYGYTF. The CDR3 coding sequence is TGTGCCAGCAGCTCCCGACAGGCGGTTAACTATGGCTACACCTTC.

V and J are TRBV7-2 and TRBJ2-7, with no clear D. This CDR3 spans 14 amino acids. V was pared by 5 bases and J by 0 bases, with 11 bases between. Germline CDR1 SGHTA, CDR2 FQGNSA. For the CDR3, the DNA is TGTGCCAGCAGCCCGGCACCCAACTCCTACGAGCAGTACTTC. It translates to CASSPAPNSYEQYF.

V gene TRBV5-1 combines with J gene TRBJ1-2, with 7 bases that match TRBD1. The CDR3 runs 16 residues. Trimming removed 0 bases from V and 0 bases from J; junction bases left unmatched: 5. Germline loops: CDR1 SGHRS, CDR2 YFSETQ. CDR3: CASSLGQGLTNYGYTF. For the CDR3, the DNA is TGCGCCAGCAGCTTGGGACAGGGCTTGACTAACTATGGCTACACCTTC. Full variable domain (outside the CDR3, taken from reference TRBV5-1 and TRBJ1-2): KAGVTQTPRYLIKTRGQQVTLSCSPISGHRSVSWYQQTPGQGLQFLFEYFSETQRNKGNFPGRFSGRQFSNSRSEMNVSTLELGDSALYLCASSLGQGLTNYGYTFGSGTRLTVV.

The V gene is TRBV5-5, the J gene TRBJ1-5, with unresolved D. V lost 0 bases to trimming and J lost 3 bases, with 7 bases between them. Germline V CDR1 and CDR2: SGHKS, YYEKEE (reference sequence). The CDR3 contains 14 residues. The CDR3 loop reads CASSLEAFNQPQHF. The CDR3 DNA is TGTGCCAGCAGCTTGGAAGCCTTCAATCAGCCCCAGCATTTT.

The genes are TRBV12-3 or TRBV12-4 and TRBJ2-7, with TRBD1 identical over 10 bases. This CDR3 spans 14 amino acids. The V segment lost 5 bases and the J segment 3 bases; nucleotides outside the gene matches: 4. CDR3 in DNA: TGTGCCAGCAGTGAGACAGGGGGCTGCTACGAGCAGTACTTC. Translation: CASSETGGCYEQYF.

The sample holds many counts of this clonotype. This chain uses TRBV6-1 with TRBJ2-3, with D perhaps TRBD2 (6 bases). The CDR3 sequence is 13 residues long. V shed 8 bases and J shed 0 bases, with 9 bases lying between them. Germline V gene lookup returns CDR1 MNHNS and CDR2 SASEGT. DNA of the CDR3: TGTGCCAGCGTAGCGGAGAGCACAGATACGCAGTATTTT. As protein: CASVAESTDTQYF.

The rearrangement links TRBV5-6 to TRBJ2-1, with 13 nucleotides matching TRBD2. Germline values: CDR1 SGHDT, CDR2 YYEEEE. V lost 4 bases to trimming and J lost 1 base; unmatched junction nucleotides: 2. This CDR3 region has 16 residues. Here the CDR3 reads CASSPTSGRSYNEQFF. The CDR3 region has the DNA TGTGCCAGCAGCCCGACTAGCGGGAGGTCCTACAATGAGCAGTTCTTC. Using reference TRBV5-6 and TRBJ2-1 for the parts outside the CDR3, the full variable domain is DAGVTQSPTHLIKTRGQQVTLRCSPKSGHDTVSWYQQALGQGPQFIFQYYEEEERQRGNFPDRFSGHQFPNYSSELNVNALLLGDSALYLCASSPTSGRSYNEQFFGPGTRLTVL.